This T cell receptor (beta chain) was identified during a study of cytomegalovirus exposure and HLA in healthy donors. Amplification used 60 Vbeta primers and 13 Jbeta primers. Sequencing was performed with immunoSEQ multiplex PCR; in TCRdb, only in-frame clones are kept and a portion is missing. The repertoire consists of tens of thousands of clones, with roughly 73% occurring once and the leading ten covering under 30%. To note about this clone: Its antigen is unknown.

Study-wide results and limits: Despite most TCR sequences being rare, some public TCRs occurred in many donors. The study designated 150 or so TCR beta chains cytomegalovirus-associated.

Trimming removed 0 bases from V and 5 bases from J; junction bases left unmatched: 7. The CDR3 is 15 amino acids. From germline, CDR1 is MRHNA and CDR2 SNTAGT. The specimen sequenced was PBMCs. The chain uses TRBV6-4 and TRBJ2-7; 7 bases are shared with TRBD1. The sequence was obtained from a woman aged 35 to 49 in good health and CMV-seropositive. The CDR3 is CASSDSTGFKDEQYF. The CDR3 nucleotides are TGTGCCAGCAGTGACTCGACAGGGTTTAAGGACGAGCAGTACTTC.